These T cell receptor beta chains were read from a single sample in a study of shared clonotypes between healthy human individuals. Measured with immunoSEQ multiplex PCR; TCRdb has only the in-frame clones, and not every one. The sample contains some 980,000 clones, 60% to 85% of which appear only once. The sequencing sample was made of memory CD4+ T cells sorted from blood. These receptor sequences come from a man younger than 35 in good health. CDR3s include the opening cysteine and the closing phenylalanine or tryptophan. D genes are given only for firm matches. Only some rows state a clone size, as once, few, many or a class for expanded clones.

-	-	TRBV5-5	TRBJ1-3	CASSLGDLVSGNTIYF	TGTGCCAGCAGCTTGGGGGACCTCGTCTCTGGAAACACCATATATTTT
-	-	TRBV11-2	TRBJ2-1	CASSLARLANWQFF	TGTGCCAGCAGCTTAGCCCGGCTTGCCAATTGGCAGTTCTTC
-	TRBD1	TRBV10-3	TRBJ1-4	CAISPKGTGGASNEKLFF	TGTGCCATCAGTCCGAAAGGGACAGGGGGCGCGAGTAATGAAAAACTGTTTTTT
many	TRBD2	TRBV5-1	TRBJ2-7	CASSLGAGEQYF	TGCGCCAGCAGCCTCGGAGCGGGGGAGCAGTACTTC
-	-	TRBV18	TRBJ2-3	CASSDGSGTDTQYF	TGTGCCAGCTCAGACGGATCCGGCACAGATACGCAGTATTTT
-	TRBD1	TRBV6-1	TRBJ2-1	CASSGTGPHNEQFF	TGTGCCAGCTCCGGGACAGGGCCCCACAATGAGCAGTTCTTC
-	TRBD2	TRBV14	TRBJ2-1	CASSHRTSGRAGNEQFF	TGTGCCAGCAGCCATCGGACTAGCGGGAGGGCAGGTAATGAGCAGTTCTTC
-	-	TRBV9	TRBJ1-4	CASSGPGPSNEKLFF	TGTGCCAGCAGCGGACCGGGACCGAGTAATGAAAAACTGTTTTTT
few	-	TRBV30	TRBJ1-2	CAWSYKSGYGYTF	TGTGCCTGGAGTTACAAATCGGGCTATGGCTACACCTTC
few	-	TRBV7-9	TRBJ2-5	CASDPGDRETQYF	TGTGCCAGCGACCCGGGAGATCGGGAGACCCAGTACTTC
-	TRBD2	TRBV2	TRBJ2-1	CASTVLAGGRDEQFF	TGTGCCAGCACCGTACTAGCGGGGGGGAGGGATGAGCAGTTCTTC
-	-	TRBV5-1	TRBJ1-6	CASSPGASGSPLHF	TGCGCCAGCAGCCCCGGAGCCTCGGGATCACCCCTCCACTTT
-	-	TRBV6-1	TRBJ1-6	CASSEKGGVGNSPLHF	TGTGCCAGCAGTGAAAAGGGGGGGGTAGGGAATTCACCCCTCCACTTT
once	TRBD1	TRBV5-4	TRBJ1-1	CASSFDRGTEAFF	TGTGCCAGCAGCTTTGACAGGGGGACTGAAGCTTTCTTT
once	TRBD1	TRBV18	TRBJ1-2	CASSPPNPGQKKDGYTF	TGTGCCAGCTCACCACCGAATCCGGGACAGAAGAAAGACGGCTACACCTTC
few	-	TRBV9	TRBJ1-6	CASSVGGRSPLHF	TGTGCCAGCAGCGTAGGCGGGCGTTCACCCCTCCACTTT
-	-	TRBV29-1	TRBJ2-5	CSVVKGETQYF	TGCAGCGTAGTCAAGGGAGAGACCCAGTACTTC
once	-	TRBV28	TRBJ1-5	CASSPAGGGNQPQHF	TGTGCCAGCAGCCCCGCGGGGGGTGGCAATCAGCCCCAGCATTTT
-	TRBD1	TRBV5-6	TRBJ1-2	CASSLTFAGQSGYTF	TGTGCCAGCAGCTTGACCTTCGCGGGACAGAGTGGCTACACCTTC
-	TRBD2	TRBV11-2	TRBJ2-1	CASSFQAGGRSEQFF	TGTGCCAGCAGCTTCCAAGCGGGGGGGAGAAGTGAGCAGTTCTTC
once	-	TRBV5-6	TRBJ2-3	CASSLLAEVTDTQYF	TGTGCCAGCAGCTTGTTAGCGGAGGTCACAGATACGCAGTATTTT
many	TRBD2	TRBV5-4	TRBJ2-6	CASSLRAGGSGANVLTF	TGTGCCAGCAGCTTGCGGGCGGGGGGCTCTGGGGCCAACGTCCTGACTTTC
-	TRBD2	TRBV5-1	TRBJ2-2	CASSLRLADSNTGELFF	TGCGCCAGCAGCTTGCGACTAGCGGATTCGAACACCGGGGAGCTGTTTTTT
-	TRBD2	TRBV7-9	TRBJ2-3	CASSPLAGLTDTQYF	TGTGCCAGCAGCCCGCTAGCGGGCCTAACAGATACGCAGTATTTT
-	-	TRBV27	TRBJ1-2	CASSFNIFYGYTF	TGTGCCAGCAGTTTTAACATATTCTATGGCTACACCTTC
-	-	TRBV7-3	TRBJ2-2	CASSLTAVNTGELFF	TGTGCCAGCAGCTTAACGGCGGTGAACACCGGGGAGCTGTTTTTT
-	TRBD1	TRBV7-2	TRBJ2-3	CASSRGGVGADTQYF	TGTGCCAGCAGCAGAGGGGGCGTGGGAGCAGATACGCAGTATTTT
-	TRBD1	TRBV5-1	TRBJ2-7	CASSLDRGLDEQYF	TGCGCCAGCAGCTTGGACAGGGGCCTAGACGAGCAGTACTTC
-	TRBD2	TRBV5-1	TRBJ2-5	CASSLMFSGAPAETQYF	TGCGCCAGCAGCTTGATGTTTAGCGGGGCCCCAGCGGAGACCCAGTACTTC
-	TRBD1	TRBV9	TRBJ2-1	CASSARDRTYNEQFF	TGTGCCAGCAGCGCCCGGGACAGGACATACAATGAGCAGTTCTTC
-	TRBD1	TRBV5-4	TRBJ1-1	CASSFGTGKVMNTEAFF	TGTGCCAGCAGCTTCGGGACAGGGAAAGTGATGAACACTGAAGCTTTCTTT
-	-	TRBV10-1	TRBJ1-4	CASTPRGGSTNEKLFF	TGCGCCAGCACGCCAAGGGGGGGGTCTACTAATGAAAAACTGTTTTTT
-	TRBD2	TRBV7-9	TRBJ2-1	CASSLPFRLAGAYNEQFF	TGTGCCAGCAGCCTACCCTTTAGACTAGCGGGTGCCTACAATGAGCAGTTCTTC
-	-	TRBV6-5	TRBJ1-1	CASSKMNTEAFF	TGTGCCAGCAGCAAAATGAACACTGAAGCTTTCTTT
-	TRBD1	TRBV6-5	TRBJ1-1	CASSYSQGRAEAFF	TGTGCCAGCAGTTATTCACAGGGGCGGGCTGAAGCTTTCTTT
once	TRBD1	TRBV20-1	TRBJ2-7	CSAWTGREQYF	TGCAGTGCTTGGACAGGGCGGGAGCAGTACTTC
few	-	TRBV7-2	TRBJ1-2	CASSLVGIYTF	TGTGCCAGCAGCTTAGTTGGGATTTACACCTTC
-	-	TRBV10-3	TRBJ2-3	CAVQSTGGSTDTQYF	TGTGCCGTCCAGTCGACTGGGGGTAGCACAGATACGCAGTATTTT
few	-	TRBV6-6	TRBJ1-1	CASSYSENTEAFF	TGTGCCAGCAGTTACTCAGAGAACACTGAAGCTTTCTTT
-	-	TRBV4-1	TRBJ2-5	CASSQGFKGAETQYF	TGCGCCAGCAGCCAAGGGTTCAAAGGTGCGGAGACCCAGTACTTC
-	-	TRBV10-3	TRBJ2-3	CAISLGGDTQYF	TGTGCCATCAGCCTGGGGGGAGATACGCAGTATTTT